Included here is one TCR beta chain sequence, with context. The antigen is unknown. The data derive from a study of cytomegalovirus exposure and HLA in healthy donors. The protocol was immunoSEQ multiplex PCR, while the TCRdb copy is restricted to in-frame clones and leaves out a portion. Of more than 95,000 clones listed, more than 85% are singletons. Study results and caveats: About 150 TCR beta chains were listed as cytomegalovirus-associated. Diagnosis of cytomegalovirus status made by the classifier reportedly showed high specificity and sensitivity.

Sequenced sample: PBMCs. This sequence was found in a woman in her late teens or twenties in good health and CMV-seropositive.

CDR3 in DNA: TGTGCCAGCAGTGAGCTAGGACAGGGGATAGCTGGGGCCAACGTCCTGACTTTC. Translated, it gives CASSELGQGIAGANVLTF. This chain links TRBV2 with TRBJ2-6; 9 nucleotides match TRBD1. Germline assignment: CDR1 SNHLY and CDR2 FYNNEI. The V segment lost 3 bases and the J segment 2 bases; nucleotides outside the gene matches: 8. The length of the CDR3 is 18 residues.